These 12 T cell receptor beta chains originate from one sample sequenced in a study of cytomegalovirus exposure and HLA in healthy donors. Sequencing used immunoSEQ multiplex PCR; TCRdb keeps in-frame clones, though not all of them. The table includes about 190,000 clones, about 84% detected once. Specimen: PBMCs. These receptors came from a woman under 30 in good health and CMV-seronegative.

The chain employs TRBV7-9 and TRBJ2-1; 11 nucleotides align to TRBD2. The CDR3 has 16 residues. After removal of 5 bases from V and 7 bases from J, the junction contained 10 bases not matched to a gene. CDR1 and CDR2 from the germline V gene are SEHNR and FQNEAQ (reference sequence). CDR3 coding DNA: TGTGCCAGCAGCACTAGCGGGGGTGTTTGGGGGAATGAGCAGTTCTTC. Protein: CASSTSGGVWGNEQFF.

This clone was counted between two and nine times. The chain has TRBV25-1 and TRBJ2-1; TRBD2 agrees at 12 bases. The germline V gene has CDR1 MGHDK and CDR2 SYGVNS. V lost 4 bases, J lost 5 bases, and 6 bases stayed unmatched. The CDR3 loop spans 16 amino acids. The CDR3 sequence is CASSGTSGTPHNEQFF. The CDR3 DNA is TGTGCCAGCAGTGGGACTAGCGGGACCCCCCACAATGAGCAGTTCTTC.

This clone was counted a few times. The rearrangement joins TRBV7-2 to TRBJ2-3, with 13 nucleotides matching TRBD2. CDR1 SGHTA and CDR2 FQGNSA come from the germline V gene. The CDR3 sequence is 17 residues long. Germline trimming cut 3 bases from V and 2 bases from J; bases unmatched to any gene: 5. CDR3 amino acids: CASSFRTSGGDTDTQYF. Written as DNA, the CDR3 is TGTGCCAGCAGCTTCAGGACTAGCGGGGGTGACACAGATACGCAGTATTTT. Full variable domain (outside the CDR3, taken from reference TRBV7-2 and TRBJ2-3): GAGVSQSPSNKVTEKGKDVELRCDPISGHTALYWYRQSLGQGLEFLIYFQGNSAPDKSGLPSDRFSAERTGGSVSTLTIQRTQQEDSAVYLCASSFRTSGGDTDTQYFGPGTRLTVL.

The chain combines TRBV6-6 with TRBJ1-2; D call uncertain. With 0 bases removed from V and 8 bases from J, the gap between germline ends came to 13 bases. Germline V CDR1 and CDR2: MNHNY, SVGAGI (reference sequence). CDR3 length: 14 amino acids. The CDR3 loop reads CASSYSQSFEGYTF. CDR3 coding DNA: TGTGCCAGCAGTTACTCCCAATCGTTTGAGGGCTACACCTTC.

This chain uses TRBV28 with TRBJ1-4, with D perhaps TRBD1 (5 bases). The ends were cut back, 5 bases at V and 2 bases at J, with 12 bases in the middle. CDR3 length: 15 amino acids. From germline, CDR1 is MDHEN and CDR2 SYDVKM. The CDR3 here is CASSPPPGTNEKLFF. The DNA for the CDR3 is TGTGCCAGCAGTCCTCCTCCAGGGACTAATGAAAAACTGTTTTTT.

This chain joins TRBV19 and TRBJ2-1; no clear D. Per germline, CDR1 LNHDA and CDR2 SQIVND (reference sequence). This CDR3 comprises 12 residues. The germline V and J ends were trimmed by 10 bases and 5 bases, with 12 bases remaining between them. CDR3 amino acids: CATRLLNNEQFF. DNA of the CDR3: TGTGCCACTAGGCTATTGAACAATGAGCAGTTCTTC.

Notes on this clone: Mismatch with germline at one junction end may stem from a read error. The chain links TRBV7-8 to TRBJ2-7, with TRBD1 matching 8 bases. Germline V gene sequence: CDR1 SGHVS, CDR2 FQNEAQ. The CDR3 runs to 12 residues. Written as DNA, the CDR3 is TGTGCCAGCAGCTTAGGACAGGGGTTTTTACACTTC. Its translation is CASSLGQGFLHF.

The chain has TRBV9 and TRBJ2-2; D gene unclear. Trimming shortened V by 0 bases and J by 5 bases, and 11 bases separated the two germline ends. This CDR3 region has 15 residues. Germline V lookup: CDR1 SGDLS, CDR2 YYNGEE. The CDR3 region has the DNA TGTGCCAGCAGCGTAGCTACGAGATGGACCGGGGAGCTGTTTTTT. It specifies CASSVATRWTGELFF.

The chain links TRBV2 to TRBJ1-2; 9 bases fit TRBD1. CDR3 length equals 14 residues. The V segment lost 5 bases and the J segment 6 bases; nucleotides outside the gene matches: 7. Germline V gene sequence: CDR1 SNHLY, CDR2 FYNNEI. DNA for the CDR3: TGTGCCAGCAGTTCGGGACAGGGTTTTCATGGCTACACCTTC. It yields the protein CASSSGQGFHGYTF.

V usage is TRBV9 and J usage is TRBJ2-5; D may be TRBD2 (6 bases). The length of the CDR3 is 15 residues. Trimming removed 2 bases at V and 0 bases at J, with 11 bases between. In germline, CDR1 is SGDLS, CDR2 YYNGEE. DNA of the CDR3: TGTGCCAGCAGCGTGGCTAGCGCCTACCAAGAGACCCAGTACTTC. It encodes CASSVASAYQETQYF.

The chain uses TRBV13 and TRBJ2-5; the match to TRBD2 covers 12 bases. Trimming removed 2 bases from V and 5 bases from J; junction bases left unmatched: 0. CDR1 and CDR2 (germline): PRHDT, FYEKMQ (reference sequence). The length of the CDR3 is 14 residues. The CDR3 here is CASSLTSGGETQYF. As DNA, the CDR3 is TGTGCCAGCAGCTTAACTAGCGGGGGGGAGACCCAGTACTTC.

The CDR3 bases are TGTGCCAGCAGTCTCACTGGTGTAACTAATGAAAAACTGTTTTTT. It yields the protein CASSLTGVTNEKLFF. The chain carries TRBV27 and TRBJ1-4; the D is unclear. The germline CDR1 and CDR2 sequences are MNHEY and SMNVEV (reference sequence). V was trimmed by 5 bases and J by 1 base, leaving 11 bases between them. The CDR3 covers 15 residues. Drawing the rest from reference TRBV27 and TRBJ1-4, the complete variable domain is EAQVTQNPRYLITVTGKKLTVTCSQNMNHEYMSWYRQDPGLGLRQIYYSMNVEVTDKGDVPEGYKVSRKEKRNFPLILESPSPNQTSLYFCASSLTGVTNEKLFFGSGTQLSVL.